This T cell receptor (beta chain) originates from a study of T-cell memory formation after mild COVID-19. Study-wide context: TCR clusters were mostly confined to one donor each.

Whole-study findings and limits: Later expanders leaned toward CD4+, whereas clones contracting from day 15 to 85 were balanced CD4/CD8. Contracting CD4+ clones sat mainly in CM and EM; CD8+ in EMRA.

V shed 4 bases, J shed 1 base, and the junction held 4 bases outside the gene matches. The CDR3 extends over 14 amino acids. Germline values: CDR1 SGHAT, CDR2 FQNNGV. This clonotype was seen more than once but under ten times. Its antigen is unidentified. 5'RACE, which relied on constant-segment primers, yielded TCR alpha and TCR beta cDNA libraries carrying sample barcodes and UMIs. TCRdb re-derived calls from the 5' RACE reads in MiXCR, one entry per CDR3 protein. The table lists around 250,000 distinct CDR3 sequences, about a sixth of them singletons. What was sequenced was PBMCs or a T cell subset sorted from them (not recorded which). This sequence joins TRBV11-2 and TRBJ2-7; 7 bases are a match to TRBD1. This receptor was obtained from a man aged 18-30 years who had mild COVID-19 (a few samples of this study predate the infection). Cell type and time point are not known. The CDR3 sequence is CASSYGTESYEQYV. CDR3 sequence (DNA): TGTGCCAGCAGCTACGGGACAGAGTCCTACGAGCAGTACGTC.